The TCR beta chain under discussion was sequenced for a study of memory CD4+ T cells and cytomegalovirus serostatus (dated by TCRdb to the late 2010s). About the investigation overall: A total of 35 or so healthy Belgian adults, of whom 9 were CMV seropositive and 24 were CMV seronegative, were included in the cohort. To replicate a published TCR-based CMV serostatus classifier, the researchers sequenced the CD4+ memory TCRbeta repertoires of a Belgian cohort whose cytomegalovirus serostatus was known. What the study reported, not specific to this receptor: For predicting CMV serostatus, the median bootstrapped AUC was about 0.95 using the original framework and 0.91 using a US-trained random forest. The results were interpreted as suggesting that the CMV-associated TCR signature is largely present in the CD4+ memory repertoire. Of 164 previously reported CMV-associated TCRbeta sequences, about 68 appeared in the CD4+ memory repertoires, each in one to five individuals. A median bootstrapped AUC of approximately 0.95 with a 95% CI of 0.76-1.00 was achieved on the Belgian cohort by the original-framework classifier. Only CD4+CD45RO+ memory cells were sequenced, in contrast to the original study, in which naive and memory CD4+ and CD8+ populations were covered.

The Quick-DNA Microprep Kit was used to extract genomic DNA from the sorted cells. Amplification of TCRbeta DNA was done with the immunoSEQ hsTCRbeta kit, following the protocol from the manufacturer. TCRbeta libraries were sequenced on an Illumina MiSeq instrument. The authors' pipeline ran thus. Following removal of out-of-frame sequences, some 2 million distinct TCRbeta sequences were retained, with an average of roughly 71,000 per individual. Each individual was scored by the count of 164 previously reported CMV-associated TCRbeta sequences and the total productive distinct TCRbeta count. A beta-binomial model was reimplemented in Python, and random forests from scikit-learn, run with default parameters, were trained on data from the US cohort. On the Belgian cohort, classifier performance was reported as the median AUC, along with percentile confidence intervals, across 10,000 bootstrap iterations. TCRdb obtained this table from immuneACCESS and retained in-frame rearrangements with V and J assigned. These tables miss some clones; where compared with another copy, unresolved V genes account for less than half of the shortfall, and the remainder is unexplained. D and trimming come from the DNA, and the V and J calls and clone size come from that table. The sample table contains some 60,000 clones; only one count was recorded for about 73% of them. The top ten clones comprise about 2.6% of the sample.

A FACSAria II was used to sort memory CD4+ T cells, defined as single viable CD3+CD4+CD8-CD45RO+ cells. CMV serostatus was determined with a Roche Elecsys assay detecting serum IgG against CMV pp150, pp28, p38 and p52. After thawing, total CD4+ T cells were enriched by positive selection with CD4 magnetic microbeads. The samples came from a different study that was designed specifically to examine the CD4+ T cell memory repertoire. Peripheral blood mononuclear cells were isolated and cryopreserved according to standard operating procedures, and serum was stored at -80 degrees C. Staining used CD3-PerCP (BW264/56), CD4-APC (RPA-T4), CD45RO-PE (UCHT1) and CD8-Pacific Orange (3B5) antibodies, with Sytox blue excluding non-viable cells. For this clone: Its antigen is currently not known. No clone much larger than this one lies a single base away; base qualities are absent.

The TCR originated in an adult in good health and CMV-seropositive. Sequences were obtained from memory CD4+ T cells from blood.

The CDR3 reads CASSFGGTNEKLFF. The nucleotides read TGTGCCAGCAGTTTCGGGGGGACTAATGAAAAACTGTTTTTT. The chain was built from TRBV6-5 and TRBJ1-4; TRBD1 might be the D gene, on 5 matching bases. V and J are truncated by 4 bases and 2 bases respectively, leaving an intervening sequence of 8 bases. Looking up the germline V gene yields CDR1 MNHEY and CDR2 SVGAGI. The CDR3 numbers 14 residues from cysteine through phenylalanine. The entry retains the CDR3 DNA only, 42 bases that are in frame from base 1.